This T cell receptor beta chain stems from a study of T-cell memory formation after mild COVID-19. Across the whole study: The TCR clusters were mostly specific to one donor. Study outcomes and limitations: The CD4+ clones that contracted clustered mainly within CM and EM, and the CD8+ clones concentrated in EMRA.

Barcoded TCR alpha and TCR beta cDNA libraries with UMIs came from 5'RACE using constant-segment primers. TCRdb called the 5' RACE reads again in MiXCR, with one record for every CDR3 protein. The profile shows about 82,000 distinct CDR3 sequences, over 13% of them singletons. The CDR3 consists of 14 residues. CDR1 is SEHNR and CDR2 is FQNEAQ in the germline V gene (reference sequence). The junction had 6 bases not matched to a gene; V was cut back by 5 bases and J by 4 bases. In the case of this clonotype: What it binds is unknown.

The chain combines TRBV7-9 with TRBJ2-5; 8 bases are a match to TRBD2. This TCR came from a man between 18 and 35 years old who had mild COVID-19 (a few samples of this study predate the infection). Cell type and time point are not known. The sample consisted of PBMCs or a T cell subset sorted from them (not recorded which). CDR3 DNA: TGTGCCAGCAGCCCCGTCCGGGAGGGAGAGACCCAGTACTTC. As protein: CASSPVREGETQYF.